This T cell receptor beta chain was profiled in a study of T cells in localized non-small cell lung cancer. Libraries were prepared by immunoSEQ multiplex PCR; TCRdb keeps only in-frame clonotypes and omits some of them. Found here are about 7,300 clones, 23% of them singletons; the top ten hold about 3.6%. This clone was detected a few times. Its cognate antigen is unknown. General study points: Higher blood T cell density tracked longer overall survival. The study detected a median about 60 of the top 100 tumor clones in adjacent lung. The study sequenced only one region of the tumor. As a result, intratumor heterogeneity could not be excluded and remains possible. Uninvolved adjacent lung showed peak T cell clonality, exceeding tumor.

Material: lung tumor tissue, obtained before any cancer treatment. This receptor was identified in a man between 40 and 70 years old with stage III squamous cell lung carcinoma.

This CDR3 is CASSVERTGATEAFF. DNA for the CDR3: TGTGCCAGCAGCGTAGAAAGGACAGGGGCCACTGAAGCTTTCTTT. The genes are TRBV9 and TRBJ1-1; 9 bases are a match to TRBD1. Germline loops: CDR1 SGDLS, CDR2 YYNGEE. CDR3 length: 15 residues. V was clipped by 0 bases and J by 4 bases; unmatched bases: 4. The variable domain in full, with the rest retrieved from reference TRBV9 and TRBJ1-1, is DSGVTQTPKHLITATGQRVTLRCSPRSGDLSVYWYQQSLDQGLQFLIQYYNGEERAKGNILERFSAQQFPDLHSELNLSSLELGDSALYFCASSVERTGATEAFFGQGTRLTVV.